These 8 T cell receptor beta chains originate from one sample sequenced in a study of blood T cell repertoires in COVID-19. The method was immunoSEQ multiplex PCR; TCRdb's version includes in-frame clones alone and lacks a portion of them. The sample comprises about 270,000 clones, around 85% of which are singletons, and roughly 12% rests with the top ten. The sequenced sample was peripheral blood. The receptors here all came from a woman in her thirties with COVID-19, enrolled during active disease.

The rearrangement links TRBV27 to TRBJ2-7; 8 bases map to TRBD2. The ends lost 9 bases at V and 1 base at J; junction bases unmatched: 8. This CDR3 has 14 amino acids. CDR1 and CDR2 (germline): MNHEY, SMNVEV (reference sequence). CDR3 nucleotide sequence: TGTGCCAGTAGTACGCGGGGGGTTTCCTACGAGCAGTACTTC. It translates to CASSTRGVSYEQYF.

This chain connects TRBV2 to TRBJ1-1; 7 bases are a match to TRBD1. J gave up 4 bases and V 5 bases, and 10 bases lay outside the gene matches. CDR3 length: 15 amino acids. Germline loops: CDR1 SNHLY, CDR2 FYNNEI. CDR3 region: CASSSQGGGGTEAFF. CDR3 DNA: TGTGCCAGCAGTAGCCAGGGGGGAGGTGGCACTGAAGCTTTCTTT.

V usage is TRBV29-1 and J usage is TRBJ1-1, with 7 bases lining up with TRBD1. CDR1 and CDR2 from the germline V gene are SQVTM and ANQGSEA. The CDR3 loop spans 11 amino acids. V lost 6 bases to trimming and J lost 7 bases; unmatched junction nucleotides: 5. The CDR3 spells CSVRGSGEAFF. In DNA form, the CDR3 reads TGCAGCGTCAGGGGGTCTGGTGAAGCTTTCTTT.

The chain uses TRBV4-1 and TRBJ2-2; 7 bases are shared with TRBD1. CDR3 length equals 17 residues. The germline gives CDR1 MGHRA, CDR2 YSYEKL. After removal of 3 bases from V and 4 bases from J, the junction contained 11 bases not matched to a gene. CDR3 sequence reads: CASSHPLGGGPTGELFF. The DNA for the CDR3 is TGCGCCAGCAGCCATCCCCTAGGGGGCGGTCCCACCGGGGAGCTGTTTTTT.

The chain joins TRBV27 to TRBJ2-7, with TRBD1 matching 10 bases. Germline CDR1 and CDR2: MNHEY and SMNVEV (reference sequence). Germline trimming cut 5 bases from V and 5 bases from J; bases unmatched to any gene: 6. This CDR3 has 14 residues. CDR3 residues: CASSPGQGVHEQYF. CDR3 nucleotides: TGTGCCAGCAGTCCCGGACAGGGGGTCCACGAGCAGTACTTC.

This clone was recorded once. The genes are TRBV11-2 and TRBJ2-2, with 9 bases fitting TRBD1. There are 14 residues in the CDR3. CDR1 is SGHAT, CDR2 FQNNGV, per germline. V lost 5 bases and J lost 8; bases outside the gene matches: 6. The CDR3: CASSVTGGNGELFF. CDR3 bases: TGTGCCAGCAGCGTGACAGGGGGGAATGGGGAGCTGTTTTTT.

This clone was found once. J is TRBJ2-1 and V is TRBV5-1, with a weak D call TRBD1 (5 bases). This CDR3 comprises 15 residues. Trimming pared 0 bases from V and 5 bases from J, leaving 12 bases between. Germline V gene lookup returns CDR1 SGHRS and CDR2 YFSETQ. The CDR3 coding sequence is TGCGCCAGCAGCTTGGCTGCAGGGAATAACAATGAGCAGTTCTTC. Translation gives CASSLAAGNNNEQFF.

This chain uses TRBV28 with TRBJ2-5, with a tentative D call TRBD2 (6 bases). The germline CDR1 and CDR2 sequences are MDHEN and SYDVKM. The V end lost 4 bases, the J end lost 5 bases, and 20 bases lay between the germline ends. The CDR3 is 16 residues long. The CDR3 DNA sequence: TGTGCCAGCAGTTCGGAGGACTATTGGAAATTGGAGACCCAGTACTTC. As protein: CASSSEDYWKLETQYF.